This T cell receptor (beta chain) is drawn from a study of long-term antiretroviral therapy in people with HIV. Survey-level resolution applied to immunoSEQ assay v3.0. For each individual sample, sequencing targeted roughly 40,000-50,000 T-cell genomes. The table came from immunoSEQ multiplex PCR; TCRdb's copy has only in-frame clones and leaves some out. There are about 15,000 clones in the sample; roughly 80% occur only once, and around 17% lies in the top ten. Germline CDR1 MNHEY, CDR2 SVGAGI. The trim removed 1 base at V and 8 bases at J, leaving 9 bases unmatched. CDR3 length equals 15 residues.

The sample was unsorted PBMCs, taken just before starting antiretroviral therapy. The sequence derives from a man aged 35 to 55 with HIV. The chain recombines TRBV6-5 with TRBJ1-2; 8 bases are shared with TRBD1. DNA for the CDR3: TGTGCCAGCAGTTACTTCGCGGGACAGGTCAACGGCTACACCTTC. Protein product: CASSYFAGQVNGYTF.